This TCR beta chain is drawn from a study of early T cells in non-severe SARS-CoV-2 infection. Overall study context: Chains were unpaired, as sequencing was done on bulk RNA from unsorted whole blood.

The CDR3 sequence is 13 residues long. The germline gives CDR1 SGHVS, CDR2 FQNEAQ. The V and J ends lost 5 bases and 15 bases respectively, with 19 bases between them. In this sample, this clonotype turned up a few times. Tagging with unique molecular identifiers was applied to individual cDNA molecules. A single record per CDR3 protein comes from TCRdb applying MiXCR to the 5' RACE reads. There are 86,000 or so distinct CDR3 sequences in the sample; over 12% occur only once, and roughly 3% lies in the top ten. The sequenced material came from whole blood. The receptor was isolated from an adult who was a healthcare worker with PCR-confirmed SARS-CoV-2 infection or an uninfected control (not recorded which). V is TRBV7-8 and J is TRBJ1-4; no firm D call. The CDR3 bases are TGTGCCAGCAGCCTTGAGGCAGACTCCGGGATGTTTTTT. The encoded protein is CASSLEADSGMFF.